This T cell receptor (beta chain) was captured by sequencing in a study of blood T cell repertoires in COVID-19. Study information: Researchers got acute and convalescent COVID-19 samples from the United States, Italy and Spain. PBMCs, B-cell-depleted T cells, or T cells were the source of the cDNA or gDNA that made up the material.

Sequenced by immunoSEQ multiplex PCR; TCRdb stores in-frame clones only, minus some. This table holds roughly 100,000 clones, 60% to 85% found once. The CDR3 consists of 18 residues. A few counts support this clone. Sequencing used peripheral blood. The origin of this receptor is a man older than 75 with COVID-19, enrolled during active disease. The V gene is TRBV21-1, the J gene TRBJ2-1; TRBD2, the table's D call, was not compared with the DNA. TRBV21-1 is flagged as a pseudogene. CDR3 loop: CASSPEGRLAGGCNEQFF. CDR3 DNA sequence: TGTGCCAGCAGCCCAGAGGGCCGACTAGCGGGAGGGTGCAATGAGCAGTTCTTC.